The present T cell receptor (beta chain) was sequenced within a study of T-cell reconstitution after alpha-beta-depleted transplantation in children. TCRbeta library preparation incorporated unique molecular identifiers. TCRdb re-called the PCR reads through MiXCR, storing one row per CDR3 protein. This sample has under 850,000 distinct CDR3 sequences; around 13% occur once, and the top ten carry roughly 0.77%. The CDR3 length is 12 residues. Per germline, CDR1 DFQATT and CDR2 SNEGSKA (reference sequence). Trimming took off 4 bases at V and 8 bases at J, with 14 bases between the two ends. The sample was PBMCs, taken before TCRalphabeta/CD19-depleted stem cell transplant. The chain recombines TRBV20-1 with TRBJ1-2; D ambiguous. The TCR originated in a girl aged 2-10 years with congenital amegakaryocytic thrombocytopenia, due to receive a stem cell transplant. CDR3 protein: CSAIPAQRGYTF. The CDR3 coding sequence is TGCAGTGCTATACCCGCCCAGCGGGGCTACACCTTC.